Listed here is a single TCR beta chain. As to treatment: preoperative locoregional IRX-2 cytokine immunotherapy. This specimen comes from a study of preoperative IRX-2 immunotherapy in early breast cancer. This CDR3 contains 16 residues. CDR1 is SGDLS, CDR2 YYNGEE, per germline. V lost 2 bases, J lost 7 bases, and 11 bases stayed unmatched. Generated by immunoSEQ multiplex PCR, the TCRdb table keeps only in-frame clones and is missing some. This sample has 35,000 to 55,000 clones; over 85% occur once, and the top ten carry over 1.5%. This TCR was recovered from a human donor with breast cancer. The V gene is TRBV9, the J gene TRBJ2-2; TRBD2 matches 7 bases. The starting material was tumor tissue, obtained after IRX-2 immunotherapy. Here the CDR3 reads CASSVWLSGAGGELFF. In DNA form, the CDR3 reads TGTGCCAGCAGCGTGTGGTTGAGCGGGGCGGGCGGGGAGCTGTTTTTT.